A single sample is the source of the 10 T cell receptor beta chains below, sequenced in a study of cytomegalovirus exposure and HLA in healthy donors. The PCR was carried out with 60 Vbeta primers and 13 Jbeta primers. TCRdb's table, derived via immunoSEQ multiplex PCR, lists solely in-frame clones and lacks some. The sample gives around 140,000 clones, approximately 78% of which show up once; 2.5% to 3% is in the top ten. The material sequenced was PBMCs. The source of these receptors is a female donor in good health and CMV-seronegative.

The CDR3 region has the DNA TGCGCCAGCAGCCAGGTCATTGGGACAGCCTCTGGAAACACCATATATTTT. This sequence encodes CASSQVIGTASGNTIYF. The V gene is TRBV4-3, the J gene TRBJ1-3; 7 bases are a match to TRBD1. V shed 3 bases, J shed 0 bases, and the junction held 8 bases outside the gene matches. The CDR3 runs to 17 residues. Germline V gene lookup returns CDR1 LGHNA and CDR2 YSLEER.

The J gene is TRBJ1-1, the V gene TRBV5-1; D is uncertain. Trimming pared 4 bases from V and 0 bases from J, leaving 13 bases between. Germline V gene sequence: CDR1 SGHRS, CDR2 YFSETQ. This CDR3 spans 15 amino acids. CDR3 protein: CASSPRESMNTEAFF. The CDR3 DNA follows: TGCGCCAGCAGCCCAAGGGAGTCCATGAACACTGAAGCTTTCTTT. The full variable domain, rest sourced from reference TRBV5-1 and TRBJ1-1, is KAGVTQTPRYLIKTRGQQVTLSCSPISGHRSVSWYQQTPGQGLQFLFEYFSETQRNKGNFPGRFSGRQFSNSRSEMNVSTLELGDSALYLCASSPRESMNTEAFFGQGTRLTVV.

The V and J genes are TRBV11-3 and TRBJ2-3; TRBD2 agrees at 8 bases. This CDR3 contains 16 residues. Germline V gene lookup returns CDR1 SGHNT and CDR2 YENEEA. Trimming cost V 5 bases and J 5 bases; bases outside gene matches: 12. The CDR3 sequence: CASSPGVRGVRDTQYF. As DNA, the CDR3 is TGTGCCAGCAGCCCAGGGGTGCGGGGGGTCAGAGATACGCAGTATTTT.

J is TRBJ2-5 and V is TRBV2; D is ambiguous. The germline V gene has CDR1 SNHLY and CDR2 FYNNEI. The CDR3 contains 10 residues. Trimming pared 6 bases from V and 7 bases from J, leaving 6 bases between. The CDR3 region has the DNA TGTGCCAGCAGCGGTCGGACCCAGTACTTC. Residues: CASSGRTQYF.

This chain uses TRBV28 with TRBJ2-7; tentatively, D is TRBD2 (5 bases). Trimming took off 2 bases at V and 3 bases at J, with 8 bases between the two ends. Per the germline V gene, CDR1 is MDHEN and CDR2 is SYDVKM. The CDR3 runs 13 residues. DNA of the CDR3: TGTGCCAGCAGTTTACCGGGGTTCTACGAGCAGTACTTC. It encodes CASSLPGFYEQYF. The whole variable domain, remainder taken from reference TRBV28 and TRBJ2-7, is DVKVTQSSRYLVKRTGEKVFLECVQDMDHENMFWYRQDPGLGLRLIYFSYDVKMKEKGDIPEGYSVSREKKERFSLILESASTNQTSMYLCASSLPGFYEQYFGPGTRLTVT.

The CDR3 DNA reads as TGTGCCTGGACCGCGGGACAGGGAGGGAATGAAAAACTGTTTTTT. Its protein product is CAWTAGQGGNEKLFF. V and J are TRBV30 and TRBJ1-4; 9 bases agree with TRBD1. Germline assignment: CDR1 GTSNPN and CDR2 SVGIG (reference sequence). V lost 4 bases and J lost 5; bases outside the gene matches: 8. This CDR3 contains 15 residues.

The CDR3 loop is CASSSTQGYEQYF. The CDR3 DNA follows: TGTGCCAGCAGCTCGACACAGGGCTACGAGCAGTACTTC. The rearrangement uses TRBV7-9 and TRBJ2-7; tentative D call: TRBD1 (6 bases). Germline assignment: CDR1 SEHNR and CDR2 FQNEAQ (reference sequence). The CDR3 is 13 residues long. V lost 4 bases to trimming and J lost 3 bases, with 10 bases between them. Using reference TRBV7-9 and TRBJ2-7 for the parts outside the CDR3, the full variable domain is DTGVSQNPRHKITKRGQNVTFRCDPISEHNRLYWYRQTLGQGPEFLTYFQNEAQLEKSRLLSDRFSAERPKGSFSTLEIQRTEQGDSAMYLCASSSTQGYEQYFGPGTRLTVT.

CDR3 residues: CATSRGGGTNYGYTF. DNA for the CDR3: TGTGCCACCAGCAGAGGCGGGGGGACGAACTATGGCTACACCTTC. The chain links TRBV15 to TRBJ1-2, with D possibly being TRBD1 (5 bases). The CDR3 length is 15 residues. Germline CDR1 LNHNV, CDR2 YYDKDF (reference sequence). Trimming cost V 1 base and J 2 bases, with 11 bases left between them. Complete variable domain (other parts from reference TRBV15 and TRBJ1-2): DAMVIQNPRYQVTQFGKPVTLSCSQTLNHNVMYWYQQKSSQAPKLLFHYYDKDFNNEADTPDNFQSRRPNTSFCFLDIRSPGLGDTAMYLCATSRGGGTNYGYTFGSGTRLTVV.

The chain uses TRBV7-9 and TRBJ1-5; maybe TRBD1 (6 bases). The germline V and J ends were trimmed by 5 bases and 2 bases, with 13 bases remaining between them. The CDR3 consists of 15 residues. The germline V gene encodes CDR1 SEHNR and CDR2 FQNEAQ (reference sequence). Written as DNA, the CDR3 is TGTGCCAGCAGCACAACGGACAGCGGCAATCAGCCCCAGCATTTT. This sequence encodes CASSTTDSGNQPQHF.

The chain uses TRBV27 and TRBJ2-3, with D maybe TRBD1 (5 bases). Germline CDR1 MNHEY, CDR2 SMNVEV (reference sequence). V gave up 1 base and J gave up 5 bases, with 13 bases separating them. The CDR3 extends over 15 amino acids. The CDR3 DNA reads TGTGCCAGCAGTTTATACACAGGCCGGGTAGATACGCAGTATTTT. It encodes CASSLYTGRVDTQYF.